These 30 T cell receptor beta chains share one sample of origin, sequenced in a study. Using its own MiXCR run on the RT-PCR reads, TCRdb lists one record per CDR3 protein. Here the sample spans more than 600,000 distinct CDR3 sequences, more than 13% being singletons. The sequencing sample was made of memory CD4+ T cells from blood. All receptors come from a female donor in good health, serving as a healthy control.

This clonotype was observed at least ten times. J is TRBJ1-6 and V is TRBV6-5, with TRBD1 matching over 7 bases. J gave up 7 bases and V 3 bases, and 6 bases lay outside the gene matches. The length of the CDR3 is 15 residues. The V gene's germline CDR1 is MNHEY and CDR2 SVGAGI. CDR3 nucleotide sequence: TGTGCCAGCAGTTATCGAGGGACAGACAATTCACCCCTCCACTTT. Translated: CASSYRGTDNSPLHF.

This clonotype was counted between two and nine times. The chain uses TRBV5-1 and TRBJ2-5; unclear D gene. Trimming removed 2 bases at V and 2 bases at J, with 10 bases between. The CDR3 has 14 residues. The germline CDR1 and CDR2 sequences are SGHRS and YFSETQ. The CDR3 DNA is TGCGCCAGCAGCTTAACGCCAACTCAAGAGACCCAGTACTTC. It specifies CASSLTPTQETQYF.

This clonotype came up many times. This rearrangement joins TRBV29-1 to TRBJ2-7; 8 nucleotides match TRBD2. The CDR3 sequence is 15 residues long. Germline V CDR1 and CDR2: SQVTM, ANQGSEA. V trimming: 0 bases; J trimming: 2 bases; junction bases outside the gene matches: 6. DNA of the CDR3: TGCAGCGTTGAAGATCGCGGGAGGATCCCCTACGAGCAGTACTTC. It specifies CSVEDRGRIPYEQYF.

This clonotype has a handful of counts. The chain recombines TRBV18 with TRBJ2-3; D gene ambiguous. Trimming removed 8 bases from V and 4 bases from J, with 13 bases in between. The CDR3 is 13 amino acids. Germline-derived CDR1 and CDR2 are KGHSH and LQKENI. The CDR3 nucleotides are TGTGCCAGCACCCTCCGTGGGGCAGATACGCAGTATTTT. This sequence encodes CASTLRGADTQYF.

This chain links TRBV7-2 with TRBJ2-5, with TRBD2 matching 9 bases. V lost 5 bases and J lost 5; bases outside the gene matches: 9. The germline gives CDR1 SGHTA, CDR2 FQGNSA. This CDR3 region has 15 residues. The CDR3 nucleotides are TGTGCCAGCAGCCCAGGGAGCGGGGGGTGGGAGACCCAGTACTTC. This codes for CASSPGSGGWETQYF.

This clonotype was seen many times. The chain recombines TRBV20-1 with TRBJ2-3; TRBD2 might be the D (5 bases). CDR3 size: 15 residues. Germline assignment: CDR1 DFQATT and CDR2 SNEGSKA (reference sequence). The V gene lost 2 bases and the J gene lost 2 bases, with 14 bases spanning the gap. CDR3 residues: CSARPLEGYTDTQYF. The DNA for the CDR3 is TGCAGTGCTAGACCACTAGAGGGTTACACAGATACGCAGTATTTT.

This clonotype came up many times. The rearrangement links TRBV10-3 to TRBJ2-5; the match to TRBD2 covers 8 bases. The V gene end was trimmed by 2 bases and the J gene end by 5 bases; junction bases not matched to a gene: 4. The CDR3 runs 14 residues. CDR1 and CDR2 (germline): ENHRY, SYGVKD. The CDR3 reads CAISEREGRETQYF. As DNA, the CDR3 is TGTGCCATCAGTGAGCGGGAGGGCCGGGAGACCCAGTACTTC.

This clonotype was picked up a small number of times. This chain connects TRBV27 to TRBJ1-2, with D possibly matching TRBD1 (5 bases). Looked up from germline, CDR1 is MNHEY and CDR2 is SMNVEV (reference sequence). CDR3 length: 12 amino acids. Trimming cost V 5 bases and J 10 bases, with 14 bases left between them. The DNA for the CDR3 is TGTGCCAGCAGTCAGAGGGGCGCGGACTACACCTTC. Residues: CASSQRGADYTF.

The chain links TRBV19 to TRBJ2-7, with 8 bases fitting TRBD1. The CDR3 spans 13 residues. With V trimmed by 10 bases and J by 4 bases, 9 bases remained unmatched. The germline V gene encodes CDR1 LNHDA and CDR2 SQIVND (reference sequence). The CDR3 DNA sequence: TGTGCCACTCGGACAGGGTTAGGGTACGAGCAGTACTTC. Its protein product is CATRTGLGYEQYF. Drawing the rest from reference TRBV19 and TRBJ2-7, the complete variable domain is DGGITQSPKYLFRKEGQNVTLSCEQNLNHDAMYWYRQDPGQGLRLIYYSQIVNDFQKGDIAEGYSVSREKKESFPLTVTSAQKNPTAFYLCATRTGLGYEQYFGPGTRLTVT.

The chain employs TRBV5-1 and TRBJ2-7; tentative D call: TRBD2 (7 bases). The CDR3 sequence is 15 residues long. V was pared by 5 bases and J by 1 base, with 16 bases between. The germline V gene encodes CDR1 SGHRS and CDR2 YFSETQ. As DNA, the CDR3 is TGCGCCAGCAGATATACCAGGGGAGGGTCCTACGAGCAGTACTTC. This codes for CASRYTRGGSYEQYF.

This clonotype showed up just a few times. This chain links TRBV25-1 with TRBJ2-7; D is unclear. This CDR3 region has 14 residues. Looked up from germline, CDR1 is MGHDK and CDR2 is SYGVNS. With 2 bases removed from V and 3 bases from J, the gap between germline ends came to 11 bases. The chain's CDR3 is CASSEAGIDYEQYF. The CDR3 DNA is TGTGCCAGCAGTGAAGCCGGAATTGACTACGAGCAGTACTTC.

As for this clonotype: An end of the junction does not agree with germline; a read error may underlie this. This rearrangement joins TRBV27 to TRBJ2-7; a possible D gene is TRBD2 (5 bases). The CDR3 consists of 10 residues. Per the germline V gene, CDR1 is MNHEY and CDR2 is SMNVEV (reference sequence). The CDR3 nucleotides read TGTGCCAGCAGTTTATCGGGGAGATATTGG. This translates into CASSLSGRYW.

Turning to this clonotype: Sequence at one end of the junction differs from germline and may be a read error. V and J are TRBV3-1 and TRBJ1-1; perhaps TRBD1 as D (6 bases). Germline V CDR1 and CDR2: LGHDT, YNNKEL (reference sequence). The CDR3 contains 13 residues. CDR3 loop: CASSQEGQRQWSF. The DNA of the CDR3 is TGTGCCAGCAGCCAAGAAGGACAGCGGCAGTGGTCCTTT.

The chain joins TRBV2 to TRBJ1-6; the match to TRBD1 covers 8 bases. CDR1 is SNHLY and CDR2 is FYNNEI in the germline V gene. This CDR3 has 13 residues. The V gene end was trimmed by 6 bases and the J gene end by 12 bases; junction bases not matched to a gene: 7. CDR3 DNA: TGTGCCAGCAGGGGCGACAGGGGAATACCCCTCCACTTT. The encoded protein is CASRGDRGIPLHF.

The rearrangement uses TRBV18 and TRBJ2-7, with D perhaps TRBD1 (6 bases). Germline CDR1 and CDR2: KGHSH and LQKENI. There are 13 residues in the CDR3. V shed 4 bases and J shed 9 bases, with 16 bases lying between them. The CDR3 sequence: CASSQGVSDVQYF. The CDR3 nucleotides read TGTGCCAGCTCACAGGGGGTGAGCGATGTGCAGTACTTC. Looking up the rest from reference TRBV18 and TRBJ2-7 gives the full variable domain: NAGVMQNPRHLVRRRGQEARLRCSPMKGHSHVYWYRQLPEEGLKFMVYLQKENIIDESGMPKERFSAEFPKEGPSILRIQQVVRGDSAAYFCASSQGVSDVQYFGPGTRLTVT.

This clonotype has only a few counts. This chain connects TRBV28 to TRBJ1-5; D ambiguous. The V end lost 8 bases, the J end lost 0 bases, and 23 bases lay between the germline ends. The CDR3 is 18 amino acids. Germline V CDR1 and CDR2: MDHEN, SYDVKM. CDR3 protein: CASYPPGSYENSNQPQHF. For the CDR3, the DNA is TGTGCCAGCTATCCCCCGGGCAGCTACGAGAATAGCAATCAGCCCCAGCATTTT.

This clonotype was recorded at least ten times. The chain has TRBV7-2 and TRBJ2-3; TRBD2 matches 8 bases. CDR3 length equals 15 residues. The V gene's germline CDR1 is SGHTA and CDR2 FQGNSA. The V gene end was trimmed by 5 bases and the J gene end by 6 bases; junction bases not matched to a gene: 10. CDR3 residues: CASSPSGSSRDTQYF. The CDR3, as DNA: TGTGCCAGCAGCCCGAGCGGGAGCTCCAGGGATACGCAGTATTTT.

This chain links TRBV3-1 with TRBJ1-1; 8 nucleotides line up with TRBD1. The V gene's germline CDR1 is LGHDT and CDR2 YNNKEL (reference sequence). V was clipped by 4 bases and J by 3 bases; unmatched bases: 4. CDR3 length: 14 residues. CDR3 sequence reads: CASSPQGDHTEAFF. In nucleotides, the CDR3 is TGTGCCAGCAGCCCACAGGGGGACCACACTGAAGCTTTCTTT.

At least ten counts were recorded for this clonotype. The chain employs TRBV29-1 and TRBJ1-1; D gene ambiguous. V was clipped by 8 bases and J by 6 bases, with 16 bases between them. Germline CDR1 and CDR2: SQVTM and ANQGSEA. This CDR3 is built from 12 residues. The CDR3 DNA reads as TGCAGCTGCCAGGTCTTTTCGGCTGAAGCTTTCTTT. Amino acid sequence: CSCQVFSAEAFF. The whole variable domain, filled in from reference TRBV29-1 and TRBJ1-1, reads SAVISQKPSRDICQRGTSLTIQCQVDSQVTMMFWYRQQPGQSLTLIATANQGSEATYESGFVIDKFPISRPNLTFSTLTVSNMSPEDSSIYLCSCQVFSAEAFFGQGTRLTVV.

This sequence joins TRBV5-1 and TRBJ1-3; D is undetermined. The CDR3 extends over 16 amino acids. Trimming removed 3 bases at V and 0 bases at J, with 13 bases between. Looked up from germline, CDR1 is SGHRS and CDR2 is YFSETQ. Written as DNA, the CDR3 is TGCGCCAGCAGCTCTGTGGCCGGAAGCTCTGGAAACACCATATATTTT. This encodes CASSSVAGSSGNTIYF.

This clonotype was counted a few times. The V call is TRBV6-5, the J call TRBJ2-5; 14 nucleotides agree with TRBD2. CDR1 is MNHEY and CDR2 is SVGAGI in the germline V gene. The CDR3 runs 17 residues. With 0 bases clipped from V and 5 bases from J, the junction kept 5 bases outside the gene matches. As DNA, the CDR3 is TGTGCCAGCAGTTACTCTGGGACTAGCGGGAGCTGGGAGACCCAGTACTTC. As protein: CASSYSGTSGSWETQYF.

This clonotype has more than one count but fewer than ten. The rearrangement joins TRBV21-1 to TRBJ2-1; the DNA was not compared with TRBD1, the D call given in the table. TRBV21-1 is a pseudogene. This CDR3 is built from 16 residues. CDR3: CASSFRDKNSYNEQFF. CDR3 bases: TGTGCCAGCAGCTTCCGGGACAAAAACTCCTACAATGAGCAGTTCTTC.

This rearrangement joins TRBV13 to TRBJ2-7; 13 bases fit TRBD2. Germline V gives CDR1 PRHDT, CDR2 FYEKMQ (reference sequence). The CDR3 runs to 15 residues. Trimming cost V 5 bases and J 6 bases; bases outside gene matches: 7. CDR3 DNA: TGTGCCAGCAGCCTAGCGAGGACTAGCGGGAGCGAGCAGTACTTC. It is translated as CASSLARTSGSEQYF.

The chain combines TRBV20-1 with TRBJ2-1; 8 nucleotides align to TRBD2. V shed 4 bases and J 4 bases; nucleotides not matched to a gene: 6. This CDR3 has 14 residues. In germline, CDR1 is DFQATT, CDR2 SNEGSKA (reference sequence). The CDR3 loop is CSAKYSGTYNEQFF. CDR3 coding DNA: TGCAGTGCTAAATATAGCGGGACTTACAATGAGCAGTTCTTC.

In its sample, this clonotype was seen a few times. The chain employs TRBV12-3 or TRBV12-4 and TRBJ2-7; 11 bases align to TRBD2. The V and J ends lost 6 bases and 3 bases, in that order; junction bases with no gene match: 4. The CDR3 contains 14 residues. CDR3 in amino acids: CASSQGLAVYEQYF. CDR3 nucleotides: TGTGCCAGCAGCCAGGGACTAGCGGTCTACGAGCAGTACTTC.

This clonotype was seen only a few times. The chain links TRBV4-2 to TRBJ1-1, with D unclear. CDR1 LGHNA and CDR2 YNFKEQ come from the germline V gene. Trimming took off 0 bases at V and 3 bases at J, with 8 bases between the two ends. CDR3 length equals 14 residues. DNA for the CDR3: TGTGCCAGCAGCCAAGATTCCGGGGACACTGAAGCTTTCTTT. This codes for CASSQDSGDTEAFF.

The table lists this clonotype with a few counts. This sequence joins TRBV5-1 and TRBJ1-2, with TRBD1 as a possible D gene (6 bases). CDR1 and CDR2 (germline): SGHRS, YFSETQ. The CDR3 has 14 amino acids. The V end lost 3 bases, the J end lost 7 bases, and 16 bases lay between the germline ends. The CDR3 sequence: CASSWGGQGTGYTF. The CDR3, as DNA: TGCGCCAGCAGCTGGGGCGGCCAGGGGACTGGCTACACCTTC.

As for this clonotype: The junction departs from the called germline gene at one end, perhaps through a read error. V usage is TRBV12-3 or TRBV12-4 and J usage is TRBJ2-7, with 7 bases lining up with TRBD1. CDR3 length equals 14 residues. CDR3 in DNA: TGTGCCAGCAGTTTACCTACGACAGGGACCGAGAAGTACTTC. This sequence encodes CASSLPTTGTEKYF.

This clonotype was seen a few times. The V call is TRBV5-6, the J call TRBJ2-7; 11 bases are a match to TRBD1. V lost 4 bases and J lost 3; bases outside the gene matches: 9. From germline, CDR1 is SGHDT and CDR2 YYEEEE. The CDR3 runs 16 residues. As DNA, the CDR3 is TGTGCCAGCAGCATACCTCCCGGGACAGGGGGCTACGAGCAGTACTTC. Translating it yields CASSIPPGTGGYEQYF.

This clonotype was found a few times. The rearrangement uses TRBV5-1 and TRBJ2-2, with D perhaps matching TRBD1 (5 bases). The V and J ends lost 1 base and 3 bases respectively, with 13 bases between them. Germline lookup yields CDR1 SGHRS and CDR2 YFSETQ. The CDR3 has 16 amino acids. This chain's CDR3 is CASSLLGDRDTGELFF. CDR3 coding DNA: TGCGCCAGCAGCTTGTTAGGGGATCGGGACACCGGGGAGCTGTTTTTT.